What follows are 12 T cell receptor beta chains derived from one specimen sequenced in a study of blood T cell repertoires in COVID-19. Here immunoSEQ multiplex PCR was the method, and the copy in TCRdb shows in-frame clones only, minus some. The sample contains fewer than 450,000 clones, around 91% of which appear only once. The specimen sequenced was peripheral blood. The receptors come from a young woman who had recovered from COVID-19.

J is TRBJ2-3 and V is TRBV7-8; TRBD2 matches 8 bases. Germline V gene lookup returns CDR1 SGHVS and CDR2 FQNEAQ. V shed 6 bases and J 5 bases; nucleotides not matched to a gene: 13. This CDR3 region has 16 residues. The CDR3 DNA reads TGTGCCAGCAGTTCGACTAGCGATCGGGTAGGAGATACGCAGTATTTT. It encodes CASSSTSDRVGDTQYF.

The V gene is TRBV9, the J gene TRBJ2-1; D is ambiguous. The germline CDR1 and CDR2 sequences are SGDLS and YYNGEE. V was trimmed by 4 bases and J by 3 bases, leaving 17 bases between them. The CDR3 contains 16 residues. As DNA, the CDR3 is TGTGCCAGCAGCCCGCGGTCGCGAGACCTCTACAATGAGCAGTTCTTC. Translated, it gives CASSPRSRDLYNEQFF.

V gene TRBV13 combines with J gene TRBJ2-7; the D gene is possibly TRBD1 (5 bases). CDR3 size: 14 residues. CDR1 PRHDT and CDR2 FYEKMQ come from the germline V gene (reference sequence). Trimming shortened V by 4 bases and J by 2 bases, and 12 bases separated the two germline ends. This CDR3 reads CASSSNGHPYEQYV. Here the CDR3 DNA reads TGTGCCAGCAGCTCCAATGGACACCCCTACGAGCAGTACGTC.

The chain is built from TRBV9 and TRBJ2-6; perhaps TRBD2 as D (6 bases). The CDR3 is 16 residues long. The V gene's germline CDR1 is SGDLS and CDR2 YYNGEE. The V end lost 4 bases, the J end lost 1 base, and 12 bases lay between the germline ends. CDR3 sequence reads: CASSTRGGSGANVLTF. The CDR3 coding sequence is TGTGCCAGCAGCACACGCGGAGGGTCTGGGGCCAACGTCCTGACTTTC.

The DNA of the CDR3 is TGTGCCAGCAGTTACTTCGAAGGGGGCGCGTATTTT. This sequence encodes CASSYFEGGAYF. The chain employs TRBV6-6 and TRBJ1-3, with 7 bases identical to TRBD1. CDR1 and CDR2 from the germline V gene are MNHNY and SVGAGI (reference sequence). The J segment lost 16 bases and the V segment lost 1 base, leaving 7 bases of the junction unmatched. The CDR3 is 12 residues long.

The CDR3 nucleotides are TGTGCCAGCAGCATGGACGGACCGGGACAGAGTACCTACACCTTC. It yields the protein CASSMDGPGQSTYTF. The chain recombines TRBV6-5 with TRBJ1-2, with 7 bases identical to TRBD1. Trimming removed 6 bases from V and 10 bases from J; junction bases left unmatched: 17. The CDR3 has 15 amino acids. CDR1 is MNHEY, CDR2 SVGAGI, per germline.

The CDR3 loop is CASSIGQGPSYEQYV. The DNA for the CDR3 is TGCGCCAGCAGCATCGGACAGGGACCCTCCTACGAGCAGTACGTC. This chain connects TRBV5-1 to TRBJ2-7; TRBD1 aligns across 8 bases. V lost 4 bases, J lost 0 bases, and 6 bases stayed unmatched. The germline V gene has CDR1 SGHRS and CDR2 YFSETQ. The CDR3 has 15 residues.

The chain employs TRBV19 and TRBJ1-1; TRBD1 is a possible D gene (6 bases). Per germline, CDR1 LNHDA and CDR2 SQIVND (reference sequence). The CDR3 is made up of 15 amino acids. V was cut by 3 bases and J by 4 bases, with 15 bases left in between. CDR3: CASSMGRGRGTEAFF. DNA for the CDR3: TGTGCCAGTAGTATGGGCAGGGGTCGAGGCACTGAAGCTTTCTTT.

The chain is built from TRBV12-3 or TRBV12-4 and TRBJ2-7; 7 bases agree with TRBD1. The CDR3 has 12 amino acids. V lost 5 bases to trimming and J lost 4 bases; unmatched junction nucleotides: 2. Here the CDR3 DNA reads TGTGCCAGCAGTGCGACAGGGTACGAGCAGTACGTC. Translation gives CASSATGYEQYV.

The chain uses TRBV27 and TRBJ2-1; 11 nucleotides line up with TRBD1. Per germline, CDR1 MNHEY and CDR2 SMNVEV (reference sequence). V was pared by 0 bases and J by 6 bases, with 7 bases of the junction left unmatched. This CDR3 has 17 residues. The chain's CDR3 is CASSLSWDRGALNEQFF. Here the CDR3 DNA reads TGTGCCAGCAGTTTATCGTGGGACAGGGGGGCGCTCAATGAGCAGTTCTTC.

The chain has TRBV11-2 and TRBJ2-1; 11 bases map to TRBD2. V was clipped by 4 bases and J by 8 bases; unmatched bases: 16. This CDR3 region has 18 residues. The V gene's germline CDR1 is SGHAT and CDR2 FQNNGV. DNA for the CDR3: TGTGCCAGCAGCTCCCTACTAGCGGGAGTTCCTCCTCTGGATGAGCAGTTCTTC. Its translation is CASSSLLAGVPPLDEQFF.

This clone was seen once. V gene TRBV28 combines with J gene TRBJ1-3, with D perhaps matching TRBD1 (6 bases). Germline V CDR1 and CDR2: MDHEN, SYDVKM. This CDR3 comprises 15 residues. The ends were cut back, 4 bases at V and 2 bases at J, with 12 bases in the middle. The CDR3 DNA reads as TGTGCCAGCAGTTACCCGGACAGAGCTGGAAACACCATATATTTT. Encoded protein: CASSYPDRAGNTIYF.